The rows below give T cell receptor beta chains drawn from one sample of a study of T cells after yellow fever vaccination. TCRdb analysed the 5' RACE reads with MiXCR anew, one entry per CDR3 protein. Of about 350,000 distinct CDR3 sequences listed, approximately 8% are singletons. The input for sequencing was PBMCs, taken roughly 46 days after the first yellow fever vaccination. The origin of the receptors is a young man who received the YFV17D yellow fever vaccine. CDR3s include the opening cysteine and the closing phenylalanine or tryptophan. The order of the fields is clone size, J gene, D gene, V gene, CDR3 DNA, CDR3 protein. The D gene is left open where the match is weak. Clone size is shown for a subset of rows, as once, few, many or a class of expanded clone.

size: few; J: TRBJ2-1; D: TRBD2; V: TRBV12-3/TRBV12-4; DNA: TGTGCCAGCAGTTTTAACCTCGGACTAGCACCCAATGAGCAGTTCTTC; CDR3: CASSFNLGLAPNEQFF
size: many; J: TRBJ2-3; D: NA; V: TRBV11-2; DNA: TGTGCCAGCAGCTCACTGATGGGGGGCATGACAGATACGCAGTATTTT; CDR3: CASSSLMGGMTDTQYF
size: NA; J: TRBJ2-1; D: TRBD2; V: TRBV4-1; DNA: TGCGCCAGCAGGCAGGTTTCGGGGGGGCCCTACAATGAGCAGTTCTTC; CDR3: CASRQVSGGPYNEQFF
size: NA; J: TRBJ1-1; D: NA; V: TRBV27; DNA: TGTGCCAGCAGTTTGCAAGAACCAGGGCTGGCTTTCTTT; CDR3: CASSLQEPGLAFF
size: NA; J: TRBJ2-2; D: NA; V: TRBV7-3; DNA: TGTGCCAGCAGCTCTATCGCCGAGGGGGGGGAGCTGTTTTTT; CDR3: CASSSIAEGGELFF
size: NA; J: TRBJ2-2; D: TRBD2; V: TRBV28; DNA: TGTGCCAGCAGTTGGGGCGGGAGTAACGGGGAGCTGTTTTTT; CDR3: CASSWGGSNGELFF
size: few; J: TRBJ2-5; D: NA; V: TRBV5-4; DNA: TGTGCCAGCAGTTTGACCGGGACCGGGACCCAGTACTTC; CDR3: CASSLTGTGTQYF
size: NA; J: TRBJ2-5; D: NA; V: TRBV12-3/TRBV12-4; DNA: TGTGCCAGCACCTCGGACTCTCTGATGACGGAGACCCAGTACTTC; CDR3: CASTSDSLMTETQYF
size: NA; J: TRBJ2-1; D: TRBD1; V: TRBV4-1; DNA: TGCGCCAGCAGCTCGGGACAGGGGCCTTACAATGAGCAGTTCTTC; CDR3: CASSSGQGPYNEQFF
size: many; J: TRBJ1-6; D: NA; V: TRBV30; DNA: TGTGCCTGGGGCCGGGGGGCCCTCCACTTT; CDR3: CAWGRGALHF
size: NA; J: TRBJ1-5; D: TRBD1; V: TRBV5-8; DNA: TGTGCCAGCAGCATCGGGACAGGTAGCAATCAGCCCCAGCATTTT; CDR3: CASSIGTGSNQPQHF
size: few; J: TRBJ1-1; D: TRBD1; V: TRBV6-1; DNA: TGTGCCAGCACCCGGACAGGGAACACTGAAGCTTTCTTT; CDR3: CASTRTGNTEAFF
size: many; J: TRBJ2-1; D: TRBD2; V: TRBV5-5; DNA: TGTGCCAGCAGCTTGGGGGAGGGCAGGTCGAGGGATTTTGAGCAGTTCTTC; CDR3: CASSLGEGRSRDFEQFF
size: few; J: TRBJ2-1; D: NA; V: TRBV5-8; DNA: TGTGCCAGCAGCTTGTTGCTAGCACGGGGCAATGAGCAGTTCTTC; CDR3: CASSLLLARGNEQFF
size: few; J: TRBJ2-2; D: NA; V: TRBV30; DNA: TGTGCCTGGAGTGTACGGAGGAACACCGGGGAGCTGTTTTTT; CDR3: CAWSVRRNTGELFF
size: few; J: TRBJ2-5; D: NA; V: TRBV30; DNA: TGTGCCTGGAGCTTGGGCAGCGAGACCCAGTACTTC; CDR3: CAWSLGSETQYF
size: many; J: TRBJ2-5; D: NA; V: TRBV2; DNA: TGTGCCAGCAGTGAAGCCATCTCGCCGGAGACCCAGTACTTC; CDR3: CASSEAISPETQYF
size: many; J: TRBJ1-1; D: NA; V: TRBV18; DNA: TGTGCCAGCTCAGGACGGGCGAACACTGAAGCTTTCTTT; CDR3: CASSGRANTEAFF
size: few; J: TRBJ2-1; D: NA; V: TRBV12-3/TRBV12-4; DNA: TGTGCCAGCAGGCTAGTGGATGAGCAGTTCTTC; CDR3: CASRLVDEQFF
size: NA; J: TRBJ2-5; D: NA; V: TRBV7-9; DNA: TGTGCCAGCAGCTTGTTGAGACCCGCAGAGACCCAGTACTTC; CDR3: CASSLLRPAETQYF